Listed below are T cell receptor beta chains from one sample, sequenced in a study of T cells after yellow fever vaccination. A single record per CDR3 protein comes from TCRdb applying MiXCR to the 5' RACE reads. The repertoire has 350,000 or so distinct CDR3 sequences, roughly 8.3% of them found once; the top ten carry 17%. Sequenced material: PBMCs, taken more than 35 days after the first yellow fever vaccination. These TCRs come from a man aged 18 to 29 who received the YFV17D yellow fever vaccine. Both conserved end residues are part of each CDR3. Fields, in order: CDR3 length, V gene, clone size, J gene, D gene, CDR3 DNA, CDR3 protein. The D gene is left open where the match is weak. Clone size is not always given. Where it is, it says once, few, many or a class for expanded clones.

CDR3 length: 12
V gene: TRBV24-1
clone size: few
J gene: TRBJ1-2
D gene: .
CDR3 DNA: TGTGCCACCAGTGATTTCGGGCAGAGCTACACCTTC
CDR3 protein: CATSDFGQSYTF

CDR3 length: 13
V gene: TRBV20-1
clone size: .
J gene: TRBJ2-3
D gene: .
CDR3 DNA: TGCAGTGCTAGACCCAGGGCAGCAGATACGCAGTATTTT
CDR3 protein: CSARPRAADTQYF

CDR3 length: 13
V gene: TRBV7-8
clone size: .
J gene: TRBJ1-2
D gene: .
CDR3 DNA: TGTGCCAGCAGCTTATGGGGGGACTATGGCTACACCTTC
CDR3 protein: CASSLWGDYGYTF

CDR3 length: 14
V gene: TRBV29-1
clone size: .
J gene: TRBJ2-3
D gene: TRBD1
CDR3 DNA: TGCAGCGCAGCGAGGACAGGGGGCACAGATACGCAGTATTTT
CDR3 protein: CSAARTGGTDTQYF

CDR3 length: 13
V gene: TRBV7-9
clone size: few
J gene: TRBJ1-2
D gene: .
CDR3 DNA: TGTGCCAGCAGCTCTGGGGGGGGCTATGGCTACACCTTC
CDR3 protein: CASSSGGGYGYTF

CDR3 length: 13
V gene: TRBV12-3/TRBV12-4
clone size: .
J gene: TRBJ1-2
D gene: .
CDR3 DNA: TGTGCCAGCGGGGGCCACCGGGGGAATGGCTACACCTTC
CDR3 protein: CASGGHRGNGYTF

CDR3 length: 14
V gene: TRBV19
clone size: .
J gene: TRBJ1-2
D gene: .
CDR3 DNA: TGTGCCAGTAGTAATACCCGGGTCCACTATGGCTACACCTTC
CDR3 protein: CASSNTRVHYGYTF

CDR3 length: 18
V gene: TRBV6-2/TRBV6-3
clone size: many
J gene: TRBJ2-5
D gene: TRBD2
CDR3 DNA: TGTGCCAGCAGTTCAGGACTAGCGGGGGGCCTCCCGCGCGAGACCCAGTACTTC
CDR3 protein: CASSSGLAGGLPRETQYF

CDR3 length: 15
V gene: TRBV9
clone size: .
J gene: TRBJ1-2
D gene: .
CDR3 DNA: TGTGCCAGCAGCGTAGACAGCTGGGGGCTCTATGGCTACACCTTC
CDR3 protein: CASSVDSWGLYGYTF

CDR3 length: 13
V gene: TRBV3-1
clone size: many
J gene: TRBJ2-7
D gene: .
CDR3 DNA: TGTGCCAGCAGCCAAGGAGGGGCCTACGAGCAGTACTTC
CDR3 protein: CASSQGGAYEQYF

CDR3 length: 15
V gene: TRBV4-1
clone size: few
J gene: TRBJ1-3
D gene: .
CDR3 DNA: TGCGCCAGCAGCCAGATGACCGATCGGATAAACACCATATATTTT
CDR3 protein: CASSQMTDRINTIYF

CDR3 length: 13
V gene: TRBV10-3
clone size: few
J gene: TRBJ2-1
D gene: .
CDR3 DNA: TGTGCCATCAGTGTGGCAGCCTACAATGAGCAGTTCTTC
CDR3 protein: CAISVAAYNEQFF

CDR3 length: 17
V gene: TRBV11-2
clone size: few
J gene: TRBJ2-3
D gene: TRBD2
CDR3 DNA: TGTGCCAGCAGCTTGTATCTAGCCGGGGGGGGCACAGATACGCAGTATTTT
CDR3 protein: CASSLYLAGGGTDTQYF

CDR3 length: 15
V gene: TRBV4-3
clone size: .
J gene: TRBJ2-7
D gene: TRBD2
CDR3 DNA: TGCGCCAGCAGCCAGGGACTAGCGGGATCCTACGAGCAGTACTTC
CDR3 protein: CASSQGLAGSYEQYF

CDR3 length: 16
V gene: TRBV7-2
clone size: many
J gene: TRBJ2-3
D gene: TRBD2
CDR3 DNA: TGTGCCAGCAGCTTAGCAAGCGGGGGGTTCGGAGATACGCAGTATTTT
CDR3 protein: CASSLASGGFGDTQYF

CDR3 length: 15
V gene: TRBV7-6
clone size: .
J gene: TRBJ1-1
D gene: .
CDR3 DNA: TGTGCCAGCAGCTCTGGACATCTCGCGAACACTGAAGCTTTCTTT
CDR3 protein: CASSSGHLANTEAFF

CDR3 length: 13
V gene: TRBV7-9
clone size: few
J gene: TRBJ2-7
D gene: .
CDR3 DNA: TGTGCCAGCAGCCATGGACAGCCCTACGAGCAGTACTTC
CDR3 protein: CASSHGQPYEQYF

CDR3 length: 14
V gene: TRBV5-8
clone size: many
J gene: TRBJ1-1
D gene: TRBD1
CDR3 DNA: TGTGCCAGCAGCTCAGGGGGTGGGGACACTGAAGCTTTCTTT
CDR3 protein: CASSSGGGDTEAFF

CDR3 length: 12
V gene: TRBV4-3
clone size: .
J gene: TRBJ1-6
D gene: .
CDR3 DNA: TGCGCCAGCAGCCGGACAAATTCACCCCTCCACTTT
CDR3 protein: CASSRTNSPLHF

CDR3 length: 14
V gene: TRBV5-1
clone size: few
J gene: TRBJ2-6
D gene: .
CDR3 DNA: TGCGCCAGCAGATCCGGGGAGGAGGCCAACGTCCTGACTTTC
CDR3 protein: CASRSGEEANVLTF

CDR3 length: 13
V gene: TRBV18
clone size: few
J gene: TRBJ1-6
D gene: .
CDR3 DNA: TGTGCCAGCTCACGACCGGGCCTTTTTCCCCTCCACTTT
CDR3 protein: CASSRPGLFPLHF

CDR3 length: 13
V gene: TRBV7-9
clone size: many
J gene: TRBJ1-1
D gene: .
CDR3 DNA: TGTGCCAGCAGCCGCAGATTGGATACTGAAGCTTTCTTT
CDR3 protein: CASSRRLDTEAFF